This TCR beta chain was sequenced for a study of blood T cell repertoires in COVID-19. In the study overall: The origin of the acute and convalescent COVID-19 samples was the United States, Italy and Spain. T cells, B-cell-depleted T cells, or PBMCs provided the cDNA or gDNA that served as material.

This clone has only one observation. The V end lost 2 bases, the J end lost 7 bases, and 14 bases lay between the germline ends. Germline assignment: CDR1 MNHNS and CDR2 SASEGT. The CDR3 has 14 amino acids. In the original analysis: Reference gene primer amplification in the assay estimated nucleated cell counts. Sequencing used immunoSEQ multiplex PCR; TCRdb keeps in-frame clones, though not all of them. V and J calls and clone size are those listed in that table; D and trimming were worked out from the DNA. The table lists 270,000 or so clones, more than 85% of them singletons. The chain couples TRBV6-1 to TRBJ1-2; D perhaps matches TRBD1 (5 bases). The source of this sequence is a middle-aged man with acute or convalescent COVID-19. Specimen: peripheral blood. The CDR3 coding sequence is TGTGCCAGCAGTGAATCCCTGGGACTACTTGGCTACACCTTC. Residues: CASSESLGLLGYTF.